The source of this T cell receptor beta chain is a study of blood T cell repertoires in COVID-19. The authors' processing: Estimation of nucleated cell counts relied on the amplification of reference gene primers. Sequencing used immunoSEQ multiplex PCR; TCRdb keeps in-frame clones, though not all of them. V, J and clone size reflect that table, while D and trimming were determined from the DNA. The data hold more than 110,000 clones, with around 80% observed a single time. The germline gives CDR1 SGHTA, CDR2 FQGNSA. This CDR3 has 17 amino acids. The junction had 14 bases not matched to a gene; V was cut back by 6 bases and J by 4 bases.

Sequencing was done on a sample of peripheral blood. The V call is TRBV7-2, the J call TRBJ1-2; 10 nucleotides match TRBD1. This TCR was recovered from a man between 60 and 75 years old with acute or convalescent COVID-19. The CDR3 loop is CASSPPDRGPSSYGYTF. The CDR3 DNA is TGTGCCAGCAGTCCCCCTGACAGGGGGCCATCCTCCTATGGCTACACCTTC.